Sequencing of this T cell receptor (beta chain) was carried out in a study of blood T cells in healthy people across ages. This clonotype was counted between two and nine times. V gave up 1 base and J gave up 2 bases, with 12 bases separating them. The CDR3 has 15 amino acids. CDR1 is SEHNR, CDR2 FQNEAQ, per germline (reference sequence). Alongside a J-beta primer mix, a sample-barcoded 5' primer served in a second PCR lasting roughly 6 to 12 cycles. TCRdb re-derived calls from the 5' RACE reads in MiXCR, one entry per CDR3 protein. There are approximately 790,000 distinct CDR3 sequences in the sample; approximately 65% occur only once, and roughly 25% lies in the top ten.

This sequence joins TRBV7-9 and TRBJ2-7; weak D call: TRBD1 (6 bases). This TCR was recovered from a man between 25 and 39 years old in good health. Sequencing was done on a sample of blood. In DNA form, the CDR3 reads TGTGCCAGCAGCTTAGTGCAGGGGATTACCTACGAGCAGTACTTC. Its protein is CASSLVQGITYEQYF.